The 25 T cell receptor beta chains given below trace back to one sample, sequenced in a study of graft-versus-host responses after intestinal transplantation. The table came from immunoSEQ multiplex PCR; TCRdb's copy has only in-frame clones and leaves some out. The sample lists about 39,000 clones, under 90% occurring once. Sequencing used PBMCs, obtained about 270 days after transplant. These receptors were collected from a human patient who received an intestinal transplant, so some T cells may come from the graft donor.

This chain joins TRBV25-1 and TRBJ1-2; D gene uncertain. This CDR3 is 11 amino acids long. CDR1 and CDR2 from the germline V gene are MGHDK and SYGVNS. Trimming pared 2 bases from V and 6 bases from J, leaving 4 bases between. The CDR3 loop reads CASSEGDGYTF. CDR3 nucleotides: TGTGCCAGCAGTGAAGGGGATGGCTACACCTTC.

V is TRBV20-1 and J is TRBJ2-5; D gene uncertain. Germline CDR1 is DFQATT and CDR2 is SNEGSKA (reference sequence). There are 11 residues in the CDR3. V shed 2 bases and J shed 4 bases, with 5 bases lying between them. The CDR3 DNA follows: TGCAGTGCTAGAATTTCAGAGACCCAGTACTTC. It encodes CSARISETQYF.

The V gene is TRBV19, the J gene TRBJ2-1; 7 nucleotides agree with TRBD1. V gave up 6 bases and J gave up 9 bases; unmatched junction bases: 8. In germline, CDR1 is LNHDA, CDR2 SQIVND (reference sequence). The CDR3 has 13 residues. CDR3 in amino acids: CASSPQRGREQFF. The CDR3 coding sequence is TGTGCCAGTAGCCCCCAAAGGGGGCGTGAGCAGTTCTTC. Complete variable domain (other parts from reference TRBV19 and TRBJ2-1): DGGITQSPKYLFRKEGQNVTLSCEQNLNHDAMYWYRQDPGQGLRLIYYSQIVNDFQKGDIAEGYSVSREKKESFPLTVTSAQKNPTAFYLCASSPQRGREQFFGPGTRLTVL.

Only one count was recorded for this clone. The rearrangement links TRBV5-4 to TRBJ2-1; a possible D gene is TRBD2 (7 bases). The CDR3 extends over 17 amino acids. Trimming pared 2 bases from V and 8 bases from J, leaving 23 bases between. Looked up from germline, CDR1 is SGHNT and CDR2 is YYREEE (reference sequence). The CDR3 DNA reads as TGTGCCAGCAGCTTCCCGCGAGGGGCGGGGGCCCTGGATGAGCAGTTCTTC. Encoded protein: CASSFPRGAGALDEQFF. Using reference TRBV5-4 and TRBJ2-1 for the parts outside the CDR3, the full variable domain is ETGVTQSPTHLIKTRGQQVTLRCSSQSGHNTVSWYQQALGQGPQFIFQYYREEENGRGNFPPRFSGLQFPNYSSELNVNALELDDSALYLCASSFPRGAGALDEQFFGPGTRLTVL.

This CDR3 reads CASTRGLMNTEAFF. The CDR3 nucleotides are TGTGCCAGCACGAGGGGGCTCATGAACACTGAAGCTTTCTTT. V and J are TRBV2 and TRBJ1-1; 7 bases match TRBD1. The V gene end was trimmed by 7 bases and the J gene end by 0 bases; junction bases not matched to a gene: 5. CDR3 length equals 14 residues. CDR1 SNHLY and CDR2 FYNNEI come from the germline V gene.

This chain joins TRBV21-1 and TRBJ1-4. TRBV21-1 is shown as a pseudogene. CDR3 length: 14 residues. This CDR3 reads CASSSDGGYEKLFF. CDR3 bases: TGTGCCAGCAGCAGTGACGGGGGCTATGAAAAACTGTTTTTT.

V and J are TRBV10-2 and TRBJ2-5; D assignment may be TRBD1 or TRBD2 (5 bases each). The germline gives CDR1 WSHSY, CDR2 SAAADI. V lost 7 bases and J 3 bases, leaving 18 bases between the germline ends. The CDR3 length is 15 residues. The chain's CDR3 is CASKQGWTYEETQYF. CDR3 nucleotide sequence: TGCGCCAGCAAGCAGGGTTGGACTTATGAAGAGACCCAGTACTTC.

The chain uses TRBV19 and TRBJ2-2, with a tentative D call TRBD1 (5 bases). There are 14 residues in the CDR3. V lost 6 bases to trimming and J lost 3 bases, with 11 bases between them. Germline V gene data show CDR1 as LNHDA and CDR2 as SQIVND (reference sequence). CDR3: CASSLGAYTGELFF. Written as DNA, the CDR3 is TGTGCCAGTAGCTTAGGGGCTTACACCGGGGAGCTGTTTTTT.

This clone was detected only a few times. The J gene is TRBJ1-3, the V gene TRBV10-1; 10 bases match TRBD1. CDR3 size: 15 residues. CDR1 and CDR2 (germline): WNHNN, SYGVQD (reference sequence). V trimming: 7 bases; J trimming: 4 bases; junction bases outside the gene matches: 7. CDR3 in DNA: TGCGCCAGCACCGGGACAGGGGCTACGGGAAACACCATATATTTT. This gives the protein CASTGTGATGNTIYF.

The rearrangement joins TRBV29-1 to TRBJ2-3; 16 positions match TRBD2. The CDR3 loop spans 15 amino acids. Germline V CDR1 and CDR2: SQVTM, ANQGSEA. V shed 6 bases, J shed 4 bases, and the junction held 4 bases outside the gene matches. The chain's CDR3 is CSVRGTSGGADTQYF. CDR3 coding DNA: TGCAGCGTCCGCGGGACTAGCGGGGGGGCAGATACGCAGTATTTT.

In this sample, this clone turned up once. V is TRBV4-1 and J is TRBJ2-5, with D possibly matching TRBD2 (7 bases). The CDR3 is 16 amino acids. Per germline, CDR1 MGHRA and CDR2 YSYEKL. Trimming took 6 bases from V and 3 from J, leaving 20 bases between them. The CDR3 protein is CASSFRGGVVEETQYF. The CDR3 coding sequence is TGCGCCAGCAGTTTCAGAGGGGGGGTGGTAGAAGAGACCCAGTACTTC.

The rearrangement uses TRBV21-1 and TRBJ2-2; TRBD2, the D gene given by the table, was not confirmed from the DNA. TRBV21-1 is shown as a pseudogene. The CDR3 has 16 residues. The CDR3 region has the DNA TGTGCCAGCAGCAACGGGAAATCACAAAACACCGGGGAGCTGTTTTTT. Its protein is CASSNGKSQNTGELFF.

CDR3 DNA: TGTGCCAGCTGGTGGCGGGGGGAAACAGATACGCAGTATTTT. Its protein product is CASWWRGETDTQYF. The rearrangement links TRBV6-1 to TRBJ2-3; 8 nucleotides line up with TRBD2. Germline CDR1 and CDR2: MNHNS and SASEGT. The CDR3 runs to 14 residues. V trimming: 8 bases; J trimming: 3 bases; junction bases outside the gene matches: 7.

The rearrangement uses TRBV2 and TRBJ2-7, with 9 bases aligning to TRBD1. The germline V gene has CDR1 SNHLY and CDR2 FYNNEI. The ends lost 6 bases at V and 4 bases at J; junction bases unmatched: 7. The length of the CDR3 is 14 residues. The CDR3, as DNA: TGTGCCAGCAGCCTACAGGGGGCATTATACGAGCAGTACTTC. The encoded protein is CASSLQGALYEQYF.

The CDR3 region is CASSADRGNIQYF. CDR3 sequence (DNA): TGTGCCAGCAGTGCGGACAGGGGAAACATTCAGTACTTC. The chain employs TRBV6-1 and TRBJ2-4, with 9 bases lining up with TRBD1. The CDR3 sequence is 13 residues long. Germline lookup yields CDR1 MNHNS and CDR2 SASEGT. Germline trimming cut 4 bases from V and 6 bases from J; bases unmatched to any gene: 1.

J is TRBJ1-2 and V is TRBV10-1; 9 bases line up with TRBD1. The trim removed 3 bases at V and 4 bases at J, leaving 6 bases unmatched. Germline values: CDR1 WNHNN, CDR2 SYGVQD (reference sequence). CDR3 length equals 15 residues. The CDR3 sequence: CASSEGTGTLYGYTF. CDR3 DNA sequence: TGCGCCAGCAGTGAAGGGACAGGGACCCTCTATGGCTACACCTTC.

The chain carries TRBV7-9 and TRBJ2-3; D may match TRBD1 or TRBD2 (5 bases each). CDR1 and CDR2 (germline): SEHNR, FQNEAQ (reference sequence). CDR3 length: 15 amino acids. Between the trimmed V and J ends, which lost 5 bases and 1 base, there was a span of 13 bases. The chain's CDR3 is CASSQRGIGTDTQYF. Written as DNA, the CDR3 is TGTGCCAGCAGCCAGAGGGGAATTGGCACAGATACGCAGTATTTT. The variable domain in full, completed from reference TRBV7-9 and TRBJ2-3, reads DTGVSQNPRHKITKRGQNVTFRCDPISEHNRLYWYRQTLGQGPEFLTYFQNEAQLEKSRLLSDRFSAERPKGSFSTLEIQRTEQGDSAMYLCASSQRGIGTDTQYFGPGTRLTVL.

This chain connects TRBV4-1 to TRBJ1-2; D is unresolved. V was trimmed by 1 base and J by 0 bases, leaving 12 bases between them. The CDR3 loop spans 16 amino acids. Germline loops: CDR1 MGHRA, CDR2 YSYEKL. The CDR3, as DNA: TGCGCCAGCAGCCAAGTTGACACCGCGACTAACTATGGCTACACCTTC. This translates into CASSQVDTATNYGYTF.

In nucleotides, the CDR3 is TGTGCCAGCAGCTTACCCGGACAGCAAGAGACCCAGTACTTC. As protein: CASSLPGQQETQYF. The chain is built from TRBV7-9 and TRBJ2-5; tentative D call: TRBD1 (6 bases). This CDR3 is built from 14 residues. From germline, CDR1 is SEHNR and CDR2 FQNEAQ (reference sequence). V lost 2 bases and J 2 bases, leaving 9 bases between the germline ends.

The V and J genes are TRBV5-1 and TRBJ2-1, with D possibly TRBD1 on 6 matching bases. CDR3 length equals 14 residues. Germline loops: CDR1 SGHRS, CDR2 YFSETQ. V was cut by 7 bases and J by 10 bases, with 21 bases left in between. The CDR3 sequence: CASGTGLVAAEQFF. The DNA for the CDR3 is TGCGCCAGCGGTACAGGGTTGGTGGCGGCGGAGCAGTTCTTC. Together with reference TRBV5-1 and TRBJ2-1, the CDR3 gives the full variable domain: KAGVTQTPRYLIKTRGQQVTLSCSPISGHRSVSWYQQTPGQGLQFLFEYFSETQRNKGNFPGRFSGRQFSNSRSEMNVSTLELGDSALYLCASGTGLVAAEQFFGPGTRLTVL.

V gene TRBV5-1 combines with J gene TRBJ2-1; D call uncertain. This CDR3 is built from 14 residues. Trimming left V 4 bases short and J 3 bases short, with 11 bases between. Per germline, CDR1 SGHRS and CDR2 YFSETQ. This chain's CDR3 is CASSPLRDYNEQFF. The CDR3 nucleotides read TGCGCCAGCAGCCCATTAAGGGACTACAATGAGCAGTTCTTC.

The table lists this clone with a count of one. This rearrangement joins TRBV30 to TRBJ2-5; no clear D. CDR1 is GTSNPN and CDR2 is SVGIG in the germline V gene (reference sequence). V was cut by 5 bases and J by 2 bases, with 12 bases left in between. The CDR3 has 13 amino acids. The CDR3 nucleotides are TGTGCCTGGGATCCCCCGGGTCAAGAGACCCAGTACTTC. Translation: CAWDPPGQETQYF.

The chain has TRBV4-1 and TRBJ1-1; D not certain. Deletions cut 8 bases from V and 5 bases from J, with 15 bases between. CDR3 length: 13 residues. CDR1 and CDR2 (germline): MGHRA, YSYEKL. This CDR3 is CASSQGFGTEAFF. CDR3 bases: TGCGCCAGCTCCCAAGGGTTCGGAACTGAAGCTTTCTTT.

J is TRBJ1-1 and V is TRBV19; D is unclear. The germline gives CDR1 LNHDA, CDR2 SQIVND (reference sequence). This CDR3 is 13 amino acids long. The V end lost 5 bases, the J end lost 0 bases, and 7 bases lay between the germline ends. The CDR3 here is CASSPSMNTEAFF. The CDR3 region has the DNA TGTGCCAGTAGTCCGTCTATGAACACTGAAGCTTTCTTT.

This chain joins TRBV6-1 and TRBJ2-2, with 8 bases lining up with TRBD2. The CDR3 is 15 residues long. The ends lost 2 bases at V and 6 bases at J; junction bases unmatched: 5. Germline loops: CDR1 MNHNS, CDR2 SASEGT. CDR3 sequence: CASSESRGGPGELFF. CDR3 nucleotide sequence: TGTGCCAGCAGTGAATCTCGGGGGGGCCCCGGGGAGCTGTTTTTT.